This passage covers 19 T cell receptor beta chains from one sample sequenced in a study of blood T cell repertoires in COVID-19. Produced via immunoSEQ multiplex PCR; TCRdb's table is partial and in-frame only. The sample holds 300,000 to 450,000 clones, around 87% seen once. Sequencing was carried out using peripheral blood. The source is a woman between 55 and 75 years old with COVID-19, enrolled during active disease.

CDR3 DNA: TGCGCCAGCAGCTTCGGCAGGGGAGATGAAAAACTGTTTTTT. This encodes CASSFGRGDEKLFF. The chain links TRBV5-1 to TRBJ1-4, with D possibly TRBD1 on 6 matching bases. V gave up 2 bases and J gave up 6 bases, with 11 bases separating them. Germline CDR1 reads SGHRS; CDR2 reads YFSETQ. This CDR3 comprises 14 residues.

The CDR3 nucleotides are TGTGCCAGCAGCTCCAGAGGAGCAGGGGGCGCAGCTGAAGCTTTCTTT. Amino acid sequence: CASSSRGAGGAAEAFF. This rearrangement joins TRBV21-1 to TRBJ1-1; TRBD1, the table's D call, was not compared with the DNA. TRBV21-1 is designated a pseudogene. This CDR3 has 16 amino acids.

This rearrangement joins TRBV18 to TRBJ1-1, with D tentatively TRBD1 (6 bases). V lost 2 bases and J lost 3, with 10 bases in between. The V gene's germline CDR1 is KGHSH and CDR2 LQKENI. The length of the CDR3 is 14 residues. CDR3 bases: TGTGCCAGCTCACCAGAACAGGGTTACACTGAAGCTTTCTTT. Translation gives CASSPEQGYTEAFF.

This chain uses TRBV28 with TRBJ2-7; tentatively, D is TRBD2 (6 bases). From germline, CDR1 is MDHEN and CDR2 SYDVKM. The CDR3 is 13 amino acids. Trimming left V 3 bases short and J 2 bases short, with 8 bases between. CDR3 nucleotide sequence: TGTGCCAGCAGTTTCGGAGGGACCTACGAGCAGTACTTC. Amino acid sequence: CASSFGGTYEQYF.

In its sample, this clone was seen a few times. V usage is TRBV5-1 and J usage is TRBJ1-2; D possibly corresponds to TRBD1 (6 bases). This CDR3 region has 12 residues. Germline values: CDR1 SGHRS, CDR2 YFSETQ. V lost 4 bases to trimming and J lost 5 bases, with 9 bases between them. The CDR3: CASSPQGYGYTF. As DNA, the CDR3 is TGCGCCAGCAGCCCACAGGGTTATGGCTACACCTTC.

This clone has just one count. The chain employs TRBV19 and TRBJ2-2, with 7 bases matching TRBD1. CDR1 is LNHDA, CDR2 SQIVND, per germline (reference sequence). The CDR3 sequence is 16 residues long. The ends lost 4 bases at V and 2 bases at J; junction bases unmatched: 7. The CDR3 reads CASSNLRDSNTGELFF. In DNA, the CDR3 is TGTGCCAGTAGTAACCTCCGGGACAGTAACACCGGGGAGCTGTTTTTT.

The chain links TRBV4-2 to TRBJ2-7, with 7 bases matching TRBD2. The V gene's germline CDR1 is LGHNA and CDR2 YNFKEQ. Losses at the gene ends were 0 bases for V and 3 bases for J; bases not matched to a gene: 5. The CDR3 is made up of 15 amino acids. CDR3 nucleotide sequence: TGTGCCAGCAGCCAAGATGGGGGGGAAGTCTACGAGCAGTACTTC. This translates into CASSQDGGEVYEQYF.

This chain links TRBV4-1 with TRBJ1-4, with a weak D call TRBD1 (5 bases). This CDR3 is 17 amino acids long. Per the germline V gene, CDR1 is MGHRA and CDR2 is YSYEKL. V gave up 0 bases and J gave up 8 bases, with 19 bases separating them. The DNA for the CDR3 is TGCGCCAGCAGCCAAGAGGGAGTCGGGCAGGGAGGCGAAAAACTGTTTTTT. Protein sequence: CASSQEGVGQGGEKLFF.

The V and J genes are TRBV11-2 and TRBJ2-3; 8 bases align to TRBD2. There are 15 residues in the CDR3. Trimming removed 6 bases from V and 2 bases from J; junction bases left unmatched: 7. Germline loops: CDR1 SGHAT, CDR2 FQNNGV. The CDR3 reads CASRAQAGVTDTQYF. CDR3 nucleotide sequence: TGTGCCAGCAGGGCCCAAGCGGGGGTCACAGATACGCAGTATTTT.

The genes are TRBV6-1 and TRBJ1-4; D is possibly TRBD1 (6 bases). The germline V gene has CDR1 MNHNS and CDR2 SASEGT. Trimming shortened V by 2 bases and J by 5 bases, and 18 bases separated the two germline ends. CDR3 length: 17 amino acids. The DNA of the CDR3 is TGTGCCAGCAGTGAAACTCCACACAGGGCGGAGAATGAAAAACTGTTTTTT. Amino acid sequence: CASSETPHRAENEKLFF.

This sequence joins TRBV3-1 (or the pseudogene TRBV3-2) and TRBJ1-6, with TRBD1 matching 9 bases. The germline CDR1 and CDR2 sequences are LGHDT and YNNKEL (reference sequence). This CDR3 region has 14 residues. After removal of 1 base from V and 10 bases from J, the junction contained 2 bases not matched to a gene. CDR3 DNA sequence: TGTGCCAGCAGCCAAGTACAGGGGGCATCACCCCTCCACTTT. Residues: CASSQVQGASPLHF.

The chain has TRBV10-2 and TRBJ1-1; 11 bases align to TRBD1. V lost 7 bases, J lost 3 bases, and 1 base stayed unmatched. There are 13 residues in the CDR3. Per germline, CDR1 WSHSY and CDR2 SAAADI. The CDR3 nucleotides read TGCGCCAGCAAGGACAGGGGGCACACTGAAGCTTTCTTT. Translated, it gives CASKDRGHTEAFF.

This clone came up a few times. The genes are TRBV28 and TRBJ1-2; 9 bases fit TRBD1. J lost 8 bases, V lost 3 bases, and 16 bases had no gene match. CDR1 is MDHEN and CDR2 is SYDVKM in the germline V gene. The CDR3 runs 17 residues. CDR3 protein: CASSFVSPSQGARGYTF. DNA for the CDR3: TGTGCCAGCAGTTTTGTGTCCCCTTCACAGGGGGCGCGGGGCTACACCTTC.

The rearrangement joins TRBV11-2 to TRBJ1-1, with TRBD1 matching 8 bases. Losses at the gene ends were 6 bases for V and 11 bases for J; bases not matched to a gene: 8. Germline lookup yields CDR1 SGHAT and CDR2 FQNNGV. The CDR3 is 12 amino acids. CDR3: CASSTTGADAFF. DNA for the CDR3: TGTGCCAGCAGTACGACAGGGGCGGACGCTTTCTTT.

This chain links TRBV9 with TRBJ1-2; D remains unclear. This CDR3 region has 15 residues. Trimming removed 0 bases from V and 0 bases from J, with 9 bases in between. The germline V gene encodes CDR1 SGDLS and CDR2 YYNGEE. The CDR3 coding sequence is TGTGCCAGCAGCGTAGGGCAGGTGCCTAACTATGGCTACACCTTC. Translating it yields CASSVGQVPNYGYTF. The whole variable domain, remainder taken from reference TRBV9 and TRBJ1-2, is DSGVTQTPKHLITATGQRVTLRCSPRSGDLSVYWYQQSLDQGLQFLIQYYNGEERAKGNILERFSAQQFPDLHSELNLSSLELGDSALYFCASSVGQVPNYGYTFGSGTRLTVV.

The chain is built from TRBV7-6 and TRBJ2-1; TRBD1 is a possible D gene (6 bases). The V end lost 5 bases, the J end lost 0 bases, and 11 bases lay between the germline ends. The CDR3 consists of 15 residues. Per germline, CDR1 SGHVS and CDR2 FNYEAQ. CDR3 residues: CASSVQGFSYNEQFF. The CDR3 DNA reads TGTGCCAGCAGCGTACAGGGTTTCTCCTACAATGAGCAGTTCTTC.

The chain combines TRBV4-1 with TRBJ2-4; 13 bases line up with TRBD2. The germline V gene encodes CDR1 MGHRA and CDR2 YSYEKL. This CDR3 contains 19 residues. The V segment lost 0 bases and the J segment 0 bases; nucleotides outside the gene matches: 5. Written as DNA, the CDR3 is TGCGCCAGCAGCCAAGAGACTAGCGGGGGGTCGGGAGCCAAAAACATTCAGTACTTC. Translated, it gives CASSQETSGGSGAKNIQYF.

The CDR3 DNA sequence: TGTGCCAGCAGCTTCGCAGGGCTCAATCAGCCCCAGCATTTT. Protein product: CASSFAGLNQPQHF. The gene calls are TRBV7-9 and TRBJ1-5, with D possibly TRBD1 on 5 matching bases. V was shortened by 3 bases and J by 3 bases, with 9 bases between the two germline ends. The CDR3 extends over 14 amino acids. Germline V gene sequence: CDR1 SEHNR, CDR2 FQNEAQ (reference sequence).

V is TRBV6-2 or TRBV6-3 and J is TRBJ1-2; 10 positions match TRBD1. V was pared by 0 bases and J by 3 bases, with 1 base of the junction left unmatched. The CDR3 has 15 amino acids. The germline CDR1 and CDR2 sequences are MNHEY and SVGEGT. DNA of the CDR3: TGTGCCAGCAGTTACTCGACAGGGGGCGACTATGGCTACACCTTC. It translates to CASSYSTGGDYGYTF.